The present T cell receptor (beta chain) was sequenced within a study of Ad26.COV2.S vaccination and SARS-CoV-2 variants. Looking at the study overall: Vaccine-arm donor from the placebo-controlled COV1001 Ad26.COV2.S trial. General study findings and limits: The authors reported substantial breadth in spike-specific CD8+ and CD4+ T cell responses after vaccination. The TCR-based breadth and depth measures might underestimate overall T cell responses.

TCRdb's table, derived via immunoSEQ multiplex PCR, lists solely in-frame clones and lacks some. The sample has 300,000 to 350,000 clones, 88% seen once; the top ten hold approximately 5.9%. Germline assignment: CDR1 SGHDN and CDR2 FVKESK. J was trimmed by 3 bases and V by 5 bases; bases with no gene match: 9. The CDR3 sequence is 15 residues long. Treatment noted: approximately 18 received Ad26.COV2.S at low or high dose, single or two shots; roughly 5 received placebo; per-sample allocation not given. It was on day 63 after the first vaccine or placebo injection that samples were taken. Turning to this clone: Its antigen is unidentified.

This sequence joins TRBV14 and TRBJ2-7; 8 nucleotides match TRBD1. Sample: peripheral blood, taken in a trial of Ad26.COV2.S vaccine versus placebo. The TCR originated in a person aged 18-60 years who received the Ad26.COV2.S COVID-19 vaccine or a placebo. The CDR3 loop reads CASSYRTGNFYEQYF. The CDR3, as DNA: TGTGCCAGCAGCTATAGGACAGGGAATTTCTACGAGCAGTACTTC.